This entry is about one T cell receptor beta chain. Its antigen is still unknown. No base-level quality is on record; no much larger clone is a single base apart. To demonstrate the VDJtools post-analysis software, TCR beta repertoires were profiled from the peripheral blood of 10 to 15 young patients with multiple sclerosis. The patients with multiple sclerosis were children and adolescents between roughly 6 and 16 years of age. Library creation used PCR. Sequencing used an Illumina HiSeq 2500. To reduce PCR and sequencing biases, unique molecular identifiers were incorporated into the TCR beta cDNA libraries. Approximately 500,000 cDNA molecules were obtained for every 1 to 10 million input T cells, so each molecule roughly corresponded to one T cell. The same protocol used for the earlier healthy control dataset was applied to prepare and sequence the patient libraries. Samples belonging to the same batch were prepared together, multiplexed and sequenced on a shared HiSeq lane. On the authors' methods: Raw barcoded reads were processed with MIGEC, and single-read molecular identifier groups were discarded before consensus assembly and CDR3 extraction. VDJtools was used for post-analysis of the clonotype tables, and diversity was normalized by down-sampling every dataset to the size of the smallest sample. In repertoire overlap clustering, CDR3 amino acid sequences, but not nucleotide sequences, were matched to correct batch-related cross-sample contamination. The public reads were reprocessed in TCRdb via fastp at Q25 and MiXCR, keeping in-frame beta chains. Each CDR3 protein appears once, grouped with its most common genes and DNA. These V and J calls are TCRdb output, not the study's own analysis. Here the sample has about 460,000 distinct CDR3 sequences; 45% occur a single time. Clones ranked in the top ten supply about 12% of the sample.

The data derive from a study of post-analysis software for immune sequencing data (dated by TCRdb to about 2015). As for the study more broadly: The recorded disease courses included relapsing-remitting, secondary progressive and progressive-relapsing multiple sclerosis, and some patients had no subtype annotation. A subset of samples was prepared in parallel using single-end sample barcoding, then pooled and co-amplified after Illumina adapter ligation. Patient repertoires were compared against roughly 10 previously published healthy control repertoires from donors aged about 6 to 27 years.

General findings and caveats noted by the study authors: Multiple sclerosis patients had significantly lower normalized Chao1 diversity than controls, a result that suggests substantial peripheral T-cell clonal expansion. Direct clustering with F measure revealed strong co-clustering of samples prepared in the same batch, which led to a batch-effect correction. The multiple sclerosis patient group was slightly younger than the control group.

Sequences were obtained from blood. The sequence derives from a girl aged 5 to 17 with multiple sclerosis.

Here is the DNA: TGTGCCAGCAGGGGGGCCTTCAATCAGCCCCAGCATTTT. This gives the protein CASRGAFNQPQHF. The rearranged segments are TRBV7-8 and TRBJ1-5; the D gene is possibly TRBD1, with 6 bases matching. The germline V gene gives CDR1 as SGHVS and CDR2 as FQNEAQ. The CDR3 goes from the cysteine to the phenylalanine over 13 residues. The read is trimmed to its CDR3 DNA, 39 bases read in frame from base 1. V loses 6 bases of germline sequence and J loses 3 bases, and the interval between the two ends is 9 bases.